The entry that follows covers one T cell receptor (beta chain) sequence. Its antigen remains undetermined. Per-base qualities were not stored, and no clone one base away is much larger. Using the deep immunoSEQ assay, multiplex PCR amplified TCR CDR3 regions from genomic DNA. Genomic DNA extracted from each cell subset was distributed evenly over all wells of several immunoSEQ 96-well plates, and each plate served as one replicate. Each replicate PCR for sorted subsets received around 200 ng genomic DNA, equal to about 30,000 T cell genomes. Purified libraries were quantified with a Qubit 3.0 fluorometer, sized on a Bioanalyzer 2100, and re-quantified with the KAPA Library Quantification kit. Every immunoSEQ 96-well plate was sequenced on a dedicated single-read 150-cycle Illumina NextSeq 550 flow cell. Concerning the study's data processing: Because only junctional sequences without quality scores were contained in the immunoSEQ output, filtering matching that applied to full-length reads could not be performed. Sequences were annotated with PyIR, a Python wrapper for IgBLAST v1.9, and V/J genes and CDR3 were assigned using IMGT germline references. Any read was removed if the V/J assignment was weak (E-value above 1e-6), the CDR3 was missing, or the read contained stop codons, out-of-frame junctions, or ambiguous translated residues. V3J clonotypes were defined as sequences sharing an identical inferred V gene, J gene, and CDR3 amino acid sequence. Percentage overlap between repertoires was computed as shared unique clonotypes divided by the size of the smaller repertoire. RTK rarefaction, the Chao1 estimator, and Recon v2.1 estimates of unobserved clonotypes were used to assess repertoire richness. OLGA was used to compute generation probabilities for all TCRbeta clonotypes that the gDNA method yielded from a handful of donors. TCRdb retrieved this table from immuneACCESS and kept in-frame rearrangements only. Not all clones are present; in checked studies, unresolved V genes account for under half, and no reason is known for the remainder. V and J calls and clone size are copied from that table; D and trimming were computed from the DNA. The sample yields around 1.1 million clones; around three quarters were counted once. The ten largest account for around 0.6% of the sample.

Donors were healthy HIV-negative adults with no recently reported acute infections or vaccinations. Only Caucasian adults living in Nashville, Tennessee, USA were represented among the donors. CD4+ T cells were enriched through magnetic negative selection, after which naive cells were positively selected on CD45RA and the remaining negative fraction served as the memory subset. After blood collection by leukapheresis, PBMCs were isolated using Ficoll-Histopaque density gradient centrifugation and then cryopreserved in the vapor phase of liquid nitrogen. Analytical flow cytometry was used to check the purity and quantity of every magnetically sorted T cell population. Genomic DNA was isolated from each sorted fraction and quantified by UV absorbance on a Nanodrop 2000c. The data originate from a study of shared clonotypes between healthy human individuals (dated by TCRdb to 2020 to 2022). As for the study more broadly: A couple of women and a few men aged 18 to 49 years were included in the cohort. To estimate repertoire size and how much clonotype sharing occurs between individuals, the study deeply sequenced the blood TCR repertoires of 4 to 6 healthy adults. Libraries were prepared and TCR repertoires were sequenced by different laboratories using diverse techniques, in order to increase sequencing depth and limit assay-specific biases. For each donor, CD4 naive and CD4 memory were each given three plates, CD8 naive was given two plates, and CD8 memory was given one plate. Between about 0.94 and 8.9 billion PBMCs per donor were obtained by leukapheresis. Overall results and qualifications from the work: Higher generation probabilities were observed for clonotypes shared by all four sorted-subset donors than for non-shared clonotypes. Even with the large sequencing depth, rarefaction of the sorted-subset datasets indicated that sequencing was incomplete. Pairwise subsampling indicated that sequencing depth was expected to affect the degree of clonotype sharing among donors. Because the study included a small number of donors, the genetic and exposure-history diversity represented was limited. Larger estimated clonotype richness was generally found for naive subsets than for memory subsets. Roughly 5% of naive CD4, 3.5% of naive CD8, approximately 2% of memory CD4, and 0.4% of memory CD8 clonotypes were shared across a few donors. Sampling was restricted to blood, and TCR repertoires in tissue are likely to differ from TCR repertoires in blood.

Measured from the cysteine to the phenylalanine, the CDR3 is 13 residues long. Of the read, only the CDR3 DNA is kept; its 39 bases are in frame from base 1. V loses 1 base, J loses 5 bases, and the germline ends lie 6 bases apart. The germline V gene encodes CDR1 KGHSH and CDR2 LQKENI. The rearrangement joined TRBV18 to TRBJ2-1; no D gene call is confident. Sequences were obtained from memory CD4+ T cells from PBMCs. The cell subset or site label here, explained by the study, means: CD45RA-negative fraction. This receptor was obtained from a man aged 18 to 35 in good health. Some clones in this sample may be carry-over from other donors' samples. The CDR3 is CASSPLADNEQFF. The nucleotide sequence reads as follows: TGTGCCAGCTCACCACTGGCGGACAATGAGCAGTTCTTC.